This T cell receptor (beta chain) stems from a study of blood T cell repertoires in COVID-19. Study in general: The United States, Italy and Spain provided the acute and convalescent COVID-19 samples. T cells, B-cell-depleted T cells, or PBMCs supplied cDNA or gDNA.

In Seattle, patients joined the study during active infection and were tracked longitudinally. Germline V gene lookup returns CDR1 LGHNT and CDR2 FRNRAP. The V gene lost 7 bases and the J gene lost 3 bases, with 12 bases spanning the gap. The CDR3 runs to 13 residues. In the authors' methods: How many nucleated cells were present was estimated from reference gene primer amplification. TCRdb's copy holds only in-frame clones and misses some; the assay was immunoSEQ multiplex PCR. V and J calls and clone size follow that table, whereas D and trimming were derived from the DNA. The sample holds 95,000 to 150,000 clones, more than 80% seen once.

The clonotype comes from a woman older than 75 with COVID-19, enrolled during active disease. The sample was peripheral blood. The V gene is TRBV12-5, the J gene TRBJ1-2; tentative D call: TRBD1 (5 bases). DNA of the CDR3: TGTGCTAGTGCCTCGGGGGGTGACTATGGCTACACCTTC. Translation: CASASGGDYGYTF.